This T cell receptor beta chain was captured by sequencing in a study of shared clonotypes between healthy human individuals. Study findings and constraints: When compared with the clonotypes that were shared by all four sorted-subset donors, the non-shared clonotypes turned out to have lower generation probabilities. How much donors shared clonotypes was expected to be affected by sequencing depth.

Original processing methods: ImmunoSEQ sequences covered only the junction and lacked quality scores; filtering therefore differed. Assay: immunoSEQ multiplex PCR; the TCRdb copy retains only in-frame clones and omits some. The V and J calls and clone size were taken over from that table, and D and trimming were inferred from the DNA. The data contain fewer than 2.5 million clones, more than 85% of them seen just once; the ten biggest clones take up around 0.4%. Germline values: CDR1 SGDLS, CDR2 YYNGEE. V lost 3 bases and J 7 bases, leaving 17 bases between the germline ends. The CDR3 is 15 residues long. A remark on this clone: Its target is not known.

The chain uses TRBV9 and TRBJ1-5; no reliable D call. Material: naive CD4+ T cells from PBMCs. As for subset: CD45RA+ positively selected. The receptor comes from a man aged 18 to 35 in good health. Some clones in this sample may be carry-over from other donors' samples. The CDR3 region is CASSATERPEQPQHF. For the CDR3, the DNA is TGTGCCAGCAGCGCGACGGAACGGCCTGAACAGCCCCAGCATTTT.